This T cell receptor (beta chain) is drawn from a study of blood T cell repertoires in COVID-19. The germline CDR1 and CDR2 sequences are LNHDA and SQIVND (reference sequence). Losses at the gene ends were 4 bases for V and 5 bases for J; bases not matched to a gene: 19. This CDR3 is 18 amino acids long. Produced via immunoSEQ multiplex PCR; TCRdb's table is partial and in-frame only. Counted here are roughly 150,000 clones, 85% to 90% occurring once; the ten biggest clones make up 9.5% to 12%. The V gene is TRBV19, the J gene TRBJ1-1; 7 bases are a match to TRBD1. Sample: peripheral blood. The TCR comes from a woman of 80 years or more with acute or convalescent COVID-19. The chain's CDR3 is CASSTNGRQGGRETEAFF. CDR3 nucleotide sequence: TGTGCCAGTAGTACCAACGGCAGACAGGGAGGCAGGGAGACTGAAGCTTTCTTT.